This is a list of T cell receptor beta chains from one sample in a study of CD8 T cells in Susac syndrome. TCRdb processed the immunoSEQ multiplex PCR reads anew with MiXCR; each CDR3 protein has one entry. The table records some 100,000 distinct CDR3 sequences, nearly 95% of them present only once. Sequenced input: CD4+ T cells from PBMCs. All receptors come from a human donor in good health. Each CDR3 is given with its conserved first and last residue.

V: TRBV5-1; J: TRBJ1-1; CDR3: CASSRDSLNTEAFF
V: TRBV5-1; J: TRBJ2-7; CDR3: CASSSAGTTYAEQYF
V: TRBV20-1; J: TRBJ1-1; CDR3: CSAREGGQNTEAFF
V: TRBV30; J: TRBJ2-7; CDR3: CAWRGQASYEQYF
V: TRBV4-1; J: TRBJ2-3; CDR3: CASSQEIASPDTQYF
V: TRBV6-2/TRBV6-3; J: TRBJ1-2; CDR3: CASSQRTGIYGYTF
V: TRBV10-3; J: TRBJ1-1; CDR3: CAIKEGPNTEAFF
V: TRBV21-1; J: TRBJ2-1; CDR3: CASSRMPGSNEQFF
V: TRBV10-3; J: TRBJ2-1; CDR3: CAISDLVGTRAEQFF
V: TRBV11-2; J: TRBJ2-7; CDR3: CASSAGGPQYEQYF
V: TRBV7-9; J: TRBJ1-5; CDR3: CASSFLGDTNQPQHF
V: TRBV29-1; J: TRBJ1-2; CDR3: CSVGTGEAYGYTF
V: TRBV28; J: TRBJ2-7; CDR3: CASSLPHYEQYF
V: TRBV20-1; J: TRBJ2-7; CDR3: CSARDGVRGQSREQYF
V: TRBV4-2; J: TRBJ1-2; CDR3: CASSQDKSNYGYTF
V: TRBV3-1; J: TRBJ1-2; CDR3: CASSPRQGTRGYTF
V: TRBV19; J: TRBJ2-5; CDR3: CASSIRTNQETQYF
V: TRBV7-2; J: TRBJ2-1; CDR3: CASSSRALSYNEQFF
V: TRBV6-1; J: TRBJ2-7; CDR3: CASSEGQLIASYEQYF
V: TRBV9; J: TRBJ2-1; CDR3: CASSGRGNEQFF
V: TRBV6-1; J: TRBJ2-7; CDR3: CASSEEWGQGFSYEQYF
V: TRBV3-1; J: TRBJ2-3; CDR3: CASSQLRADTQYF
V: TRBV7-3; J: TRBJ2-7; CDR3: CASSLNGASGEQYF
V: TRBV7-9; J: TRBJ1-2; CDR3: CASSLAPNGYTF
V: TRBV7-3; J: TRBJ2-3; CDR3: CASSLRGGGGTDTQYF
V: TRBV29-1; J: TRBJ2-5; CDR3: CSVGRDNRNVQETQYF
V: TRBV6-5; J: TRBJ1-1; CDR3: CASSYSRVGLAFF
V: TRBV6-5; J: TRBJ2-7; CDR3: CASSSTGGWDEQYF
V: TRBV20-1; J: TRBJ2-5; CDR3: CSAREGVGETQYF